Sequencing of this TCR beta chain was carried out in a study of blood T cell repertoires in COVID-19. Study at large: COVID-19 samples, acute and convalescent, were from the United States, Italy and Spain. Sources were T cells, B-cell-depleted T cells, or PBMCs; the material itself was cDNA or gDNA.

Trimming took 4 bases from V and 3 from J; bases not matched to a gene: 10. The germline CDR1 and CDR2 sequences are LNHDA and SQIVND (reference sequence). The CDR3 is made up of 16 amino acids. Per the authors' pipeline: Amplification of reference gene primers was used by the study to estimate nucleated cell counts. TCRdb's copy holds only in-frame clones and misses some; the assay was immunoSEQ multiplex PCR. V, J and clone size are those of that table, while D and trimming were read from the DNA. Of approximately 330,000 clones in the sample, approximately 88% were seen once. The TCR sequence derives from a man younger than 40 with COVID-19, enrolled during active disease. This chain links TRBV19 with TRBJ1-1; 8 bases are a match to TRBD1. The sequenced sample was peripheral blood. CDR3 loop: CASSTLPGGADTEAFF. The CDR3 coding sequence is TGTGCCAGTAGTACGTTACCAGGGGGCGCGGACACTGAAGCTTTCTTT.